The 23 T cell receptor beta chains in this list originate from one sample, sequenced in a study of T cells after yellow fever vaccination (dated by TCRdb to about 2019). The library came from 5' RACE. For sequencing, an Illumina NovaSeq 6000 was employed. TCRdb handled the public reads itself, with Q25 trimming in fastp and clone calling in MiXCR, and kept productive beta chains. Each entry merges the rows of one CDR3 protein and shows their most common DNA and genes. The sample has more than 50,000 distinct CDR3 sequences on record, approximately 6.1% of them singletons. The top ten clones comprise 25% to 40% of the sample. The intended sense of this specimen's treatment or condition label: live attenuated yellow fever vaccine strain. Sequencing was performed on PBMCs, either bulk or a sorted T-cell subset (CD4+, CD8+, memory, or dextramer-sorted; not recorded which), taken on the day of the yellow fever booster vaccination. The receptors shown here come from a man younger than 35 who received the YFV17D yellow fever vaccine.

This clonotype was seen many times. CDR3 sequence reads: CASSGTAVLQETQYF. Written as DNA, the CDR3 is TGTGCCAGCAGCGGGACAGCGGTCCTTCAAGAGACCCAGTACTTC. This chain links TRBV6-5 with TRBJ2-5; 7 bases are shared with TRBD1. J gave up 2 bases and V 6 bases, and 9 bases lay outside the gene matches. This CDR3 region has 15 residues. Germline loops: CDR1 MNHEY, CDR2 SVGAGI.

The table lists this clonotype with many counts. V is TRBV20-1 and J is TRBJ1-6; possibly TRBD1 for D (5 bases). This CDR3 is built from 13 residues. Germline V gives CDR1 DFQATT, CDR2 SNEGSKA (reference sequence). V was trimmed by 4 bases and J by 5 bases, leaving 9 bases between them. The CDR3 bases are TGCAGTGCTATGACGGGGGATAATTCACCCCTCCACTTT. It yields the protein CSAMTGDNSPLHF.

The sample holds a few counts of this clonotype. The chain joins TRBV10-3 to TRBJ2-6; 7 nucleotides line up with TRBD1. This CDR3 is built from 15 residues. The germline gives CDR1 ENHRY, CDR2 SYGVKD. Trimming removed 10 bases from V and 4 bases from J; junction bases left unmatched: 10. The CDR3, as DNA: TGTGCCACCACAGTGACAGGGCCCGGGGCCAACGTCCTGACTTTC. This gives the protein CATTVTGPGANVLTF.

V gene TRBV3-1 combines with J gene TRBJ2-1; 7 bases agree with TRBD1. V lost 0 bases to trimming and J lost 3 bases; unmatched junction nucleotides: 5. Germline V lookup: CDR1 LGHDT, CDR2 YNNKEL (reference sequence). This CDR3 is 16 amino acids long. The CDR3 protein is CASSQEGTVGYNEQFF. The DNA of the CDR3 is TGTGCCAGCAGCCAAGAGGGGACAGTGGGCTACAATGAGCAGTTCTTC.

In this sample, this clonotype turned up a few times. V is TRBV6-2 or TRBV6-3 and J is TRBJ2-1; 15 bases fit TRBD2. There are 18 residues in the CDR3. Looked up from germline, CDR1 is MNHEY and CDR2 is SVGEGT. The trim removed 6 bases at V and 0 bases at J, leaving 6 bases unmatched. The CDR3: CASSPGTSGGFSYNEQFF. In DNA form, the CDR3 reads TGTGCCAGCAGCCCCGGGACTAGCGGGGGGTTCTCCTACAATGAGCAGTTCTTC.

In its sample, this clonotype was seen many times. The chain links TRBV7-8 to TRBJ2-5; the D gene could be TRBD1 or TRBD2 (5 bases each). V lost 5 bases and J 5 bases, leaving 18 bases between the germline ends. The CDR3 spans 15 residues. CDR1 and CDR2 (germline): SGHVS, FQNEAQ. The CDR3 loop reads CASSLGPPKGETQYF. The CDR3 nucleotides read TGTGCCAGCAGCCTGGGACCACCGAAGGGGGAGACCCAGTACTTC.

This clonotype was counted at least ten times. V usage is TRBV11-3 and J usage is TRBJ2-1; no reliable D call. CDR3 length: 13 amino acids. Germline V gene lookup returns CDR1 SGHNT and CDR2 YENEEA. V dropped 1 base and J dropped 4 bases, with 5 bases sitting between them. The CDR3 nucleotides read TGTGCCAGCAGCTTAGGCAGTTACAATGAGCAGTTCTTC. The encoded protein is CASSLGSYNEQFF.

This clonotype was seen ten or more times. The rearrangement uses TRBV27 and TRBJ2-3; 9 positions match TRBD1. This CDR3 region has 16 residues. CDR1 is MNHEY, CDR2 SMNVEV, per germline (reference sequence). The V segment lost 3 bases and the J segment 2 bases; nucleotides outside the gene matches: 6. CDR3 protein: CASSLTDRGITDTQYF. The CDR3 DNA follows: TGTGCCAGCAGTTTGACGGACAGGGGAATCACAGATACGCAGTATTTT.

There are a few counts of this clonotype. V and J are TRBV5-4 and TRBJ2-2, with D perhaps matching TRBD2 (5 bases). The ends were cut back, 4 bases at V and 0 bases at J, with 7 bases in the middle. Per germline, CDR1 SGHNT and CDR2 YYREEE (reference sequence). This CDR3 has 14 amino acids. The CDR3 DNA sequence: TGTGCCAGCAGCCCGGGATCGAACACCGGGGAGCTGTTTTTT. Encoded protein: CASSPGSNTGELFF. Full variable domain (remainder filled in from reference TRBV5-4 and TRBJ2-2): ETGVTQSPTHLIKTRGQQVTLRCSSQSGHNTVSWYQQALGQGPQFIFQYYREEENGRGNFPPRFSGLQFPNYSSELNVNALELDDSALYLCASSPGSNTGELFFGEGSRLTVL.

The chain carries TRBV5-4 and TRBJ2-5, with 10 positions matching TRBD2. Germline-derived CDR1 and CDR2 are SGHNT and YYREEE (reference sequence). This CDR3 spans 17 amino acids. Trimming cost V 5 bases and J 5 bases; bases outside gene matches: 15. The CDR3 is CASSSTGGAGGAETQYF. The CDR3 DNA is TGTGCCAGCAGTTCTACCGGGGGAGCGGGGGGGGCCGAGACCCAGTACTTC.

In this sample, this clonotype turned up many times. The V and J genes are TRBV20-1 and TRBJ2-5; perhaps TRBD2 as D (5 bases). With 1 base removed from V and 0 bases from J, the gap between germline ends came to 15 bases. Germline V gene lookup returns CDR1 DFQATT and CDR2 SNEGSKA (reference sequence). There are 16 residues in the CDR3. Written as DNA, the CDR3 is TGCAGTGCTAGAGGTGCCAGCGGTCCTAACCAAGAGACCCAGTACTTC. It codes for CSARGASGPNQETQYF.

V usage is TRBV5-1 and J usage is TRBJ1-1; possibly TRBD1 for D (5 bases). In germline, CDR1 is SGHRS, CDR2 YFSETQ. This CDR3 contains 15 residues. V dropped 0 bases and J dropped 6 bases, with 15 bases sitting between them. CDR3 sequence: CASSLEAGGIAEAFF. As DNA, the CDR3 is TGCGCCAGCAGCTTGGAAGCGGGGGGAATCGCTGAAGCTTTCTTT.

This sequence joins TRBV25-1 and TRBJ2-4, with a tentative D call TRBD1 (5 bases). The germline CDR1 and CDR2 sequences are MGHDK and SYGVNS. The CDR3 loop spans 18 amino acids. V lost 8 bases, J lost 8 bases, and 31 bases lay in between. The CDR3, as DNA: TGTGCCAGCTACACCCAGGGCTTCATCAAGTCCACGGAGCACATTCAGTACTTC. The encoded protein is CASYTQGFIKSTEHIQYF.

This clonotype has just a few counts. The chain recombines TRBV4-2 with TRBJ2-1, with TRBD1 as a possible D gene (5 bases). CDR1 LGHNA and CDR2 YNFKEQ come from the germline V gene. This CDR3 is built from 15 residues. Trimming took off 0 bases at V and 5 bases at J, with 11 bases between the two ends. DNA of the CDR3: TGTGCCAGCAGCCAAGATCAGACAGTGAACAATGAGCAGTTCTTC. This codes for CASSQDQTVNNEQFF.

This clonotype was found many times. The chain carries TRBV7-9 and TRBJ1-5; 9 bases align to TRBD1. The V gene end was trimmed by 5 bases and the J gene end by 4 bases; junction bases not matched to a gene: 3. The CDR3 runs to 14 residues. Germline loops: CDR1 SEHNR, CDR2 FQNEAQ (reference sequence). CDR3 sequence (DNA): TGTGCCAGCAGCCCCGGGACAGGGAATCAGCCCCAGCATTTT. This codes for CASSPGTGNQPQHF.

This rearrangement joins TRBV12-3 or TRBV12-4 to TRBJ2-3; 9 positions match TRBD2. The CDR3 covers 15 residues. J was trimmed by 4 bases and V by 5 bases; bases with no gene match: 7. The CDR3 region has the DNA TGTGCCAGCAGTCAACGGGCTAGCGGGGCAGATACGCAGTATTTT. The encoded protein is CASSQRASGADTQYF.

The chain couples TRBV4-1 to TRBJ1-6, with 7 positions matching TRBD1. The CDR3 runs 15 residues. V lost 1 base to trimming and J lost 10 bases; unmatched junction nucleotides: 7. Per the germline V gene, CDR1 is MGHRA and CDR2 is YSYEKL. Here the CDR3 reads CASSQVEQGSSPLHF. The CDR3 DNA sequence: TGCGCCAGCAGCCAAGTCGAACAGGGGAGCTCACCCCTCCACTTT.

This clonotype was seen at least ten times. This chain uses TRBV18 with TRBJ2-7, with 7 bases identical to TRBD2. The germline CDR1 and CDR2 sequences are KGHSH and LQKENI. The CDR3 length is 13 residues. V shed 3 bases and J 2 bases; nucleotides not matched to a gene: 1. The chain's CDR3 is CASSPGLAYEQYV. The DNA for the CDR3 is TGTGCCAGCTCACCCGGACTAGCCTACGAGCAGTACGTC.

This clonotype showed up many times. V is TRBV27 and J is TRBJ2-7, with D uncertain. Per the germline V gene, CDR1 is MNHEY and CDR2 is SMNVEV (reference sequence). V gave up 5 bases and J gave up 1 base, with 9 bases separating them. The CDR3 sequence is 13 residues long. CDR3 loop: CASSHGPSYEQYV. For the CDR3, the DNA is TGTGCCAGCAGTCACGGGCCATCCTACGAGCAGTACGTC.

The chain carries TRBV7-9 and TRBJ2-2; D not certain. V lost 6 bases and J 1 base, leaving 6 bases between the germline ends. The CDR3 has 13 residues. CDR1 and CDR2 from the germline V gene are SEHNR and FQNEAQ (reference sequence). The CDR3 here is CASRIGNTGELFF. CDR3 DNA: TGTGCCAGCAGGATCGGGAACACCGGGGAGCTGTTTTTT.

In this sample, this clonotype turned up a few times. The chain joins TRBV10-3 to TRBJ1-3; the D is unclear. Per germline, CDR1 ENHRY and CDR2 SYGVKD. V lost 7 bases, J lost 3 bases, and 13 bases lay in between. There are 14 residues in the CDR3. In DNA form, the CDR3 reads TGTGCCATCACCATGGATCAGGTTGGAAACACCATATATTTT. It codes for CAITMDQVGNTIYF.

This clonotype showed up many times. J is TRBJ2-7 and V is TRBV6-2 or TRBV6-3; the D gene is possibly TRBD1 (6 bases). The germline V gene encodes CDR1 MNHEY and CDR2 SVGEGT. CDR3 length: 15 amino acids. V was shortened by 7 bases and J by 6 bases, with 22 bases between the two germline ends. As DNA, the CDR3 is TGTGCCAGCATCGCCGGGGCAGGGGAAGGGTTCGAGCAGTACGTC. As protein: CASIAGAGEGFEQYV.

This clonotype showed up many times. CDR3 bases: TGTGCCATCAGTGCTACCGGGACAGGGGGAATTGGCGAGCAGTACGTC. It is translated as CAISATGTGGIGEQYV. V usage is TRBV10-3 and J usage is TRBJ2-7; 11 bases line up with TRBD1. CDR1 is ENHRY, CDR2 SYGVKD, per germline. The V and J ends lost 4 bases and 6 bases, in that order; junction bases with no gene match: 11. CDR3 length: 16 residues.